Following are 16 T cell receptor beta chains from one sample sequenced in a study of T cell responses to AZD1222 COVID-19 vaccine. Repertoires were generated with immunoSEQ multiplex PCR, while TCRdb's copy carries only in-frame clones and drops some. The data contain approximately 200,000 clones, about 89% of them seen just once; the ten biggest clones take up around 3.5%. Specimen: peripheral blood, collected 28 days after the second AZD1222 dose. These receptors originate from an adult who received the AZD1222 COVID-19 vaccine.

The chain couples TRBV5-1 to TRBJ1-1; a weak D match, TRBD1 (5 bases). The CDR3 is made up of 13 amino acids. The V and J ends lost 4 bases and 3 bases respectively, with 10 bases between them. Germline V gives CDR1 SGHRS, CDR2 YFSETQ. CDR3 nucleotides: TGCGCCAGCAGCATTGCAGGGTACACTGAAGCTTTCTTT. Its protein is CASSIAGYTEAFF.

V and J are TRBV4-2 and TRBJ1-1, with TRBD1 matching 7 bases. This CDR3 has 14 residues. The trim removed 6 bases at V and 6 bases at J, leaving 10 bases unmatched. Germline-derived CDR1 and CDR2 are LGHNA and YNFKEQ. CDR3 sequence (DNA): TGTGCCAGCAGATATACAGGGGATGGGGCTGAAGCTTTCTTT. Translation gives CASRYTGDGAEAFF.

The V and J genes are TRBV20-1 and TRBJ1-4; 7 positions match TRBD1. Germline V gene sequence: CDR1 DFQATT, CDR2 SNEGSKA (reference sequence). This CDR3 has 11 amino acids. After removal of 5 bases from V and 11 bases from J, the junction contained 5 bases not matched to a gene. Here the CDR3 DNA reads TGCAGTGCTGGGGACAGTGGGAAACTGTTTTTT. Its translation: CSAGDSGKLFF.

The rearrangement links TRBV19 to TRBJ2-5, with 7 bases that match TRBD2. The ends lost 6 bases at V and 2 bases at J; junction bases unmatched: 9. This CDR3 region has 15 residues. The germline CDR1 and CDR2 sequences are LNHDA and SQIVND (reference sequence). The CDR3 DNA is TGTGCCAGTAGAATAACGGGGGGAGTTCAAGAGACCCAGTACTTC. Translating gives CASRITGGVQETQYF.

V and J are TRBV7-6 and TRBJ1-6, with D unresolved. The CDR3 runs to 14 residues. Germline V gives CDR1 SGHVS, CDR2 FNYEAQ. Trimming pared 5 bases from V and 9 bases from J, leaving 14 bases between. CDR3 region: CASSAAVEGSPLHF. The CDR3 DNA reads as TGTGCCAGCAGCGCCGCCGTCGAGGGTTCACCCCTCCACTTT.

The rearrangement links TRBV9 to TRBJ1-4, with D tentatively TRBD1 (6 bases). V was clipped by 0 bases and J by 12 bases, with 18 bases between them. Looked up from germline, CDR1 is SGDLS and CDR2 is YYNGEE. This CDR3 has 15 amino acids. CDR3: CASSVEGVPWGELFF. The CDR3 DNA is TGTGCCAGCAGCGTAGAGGGGGTCCCCTGGGGGGAACTGTTTTTT.

This chain connects TRBV7-2 to TRBJ2-5; the match to TRBD1 covers 8 bases. The CDR3 has 14 residues. Germline V gives CDR1 SGHTA, CDR2 FQGNSA. With 5 bases clipped from V and 4 bases from J, the junction kept 6 bases outside the gene matches. The CDR3, as DNA: TGTGCCAGCAGCCCCGGACAGGGAAGAGAGACCCAGTACTTC. It yields the protein CASSPGQGRETQYF.

V is TRBV25-1 and J is TRBJ1-3; D ambiguous. The CDR3 length is 12 residues. Trimming took off 1 base at V and 4 bases at J, with 2 bases between the two ends. From germline, CDR1 is MGHDK and CDR2 SYGVNS. CDR3 region: CASSESGNTIYF. The CDR3 DNA reads TGTGCCAGCAGTGAATCCGGAAACACCATATATTTT.

The V call is TRBV12-5, the J call TRBJ2-7; D is possibly TRBD2 (5 bases). The ends were cut back, 4 bases at V and 2 bases at J, with 6 bases in the middle. Germline V gene data show CDR1 as LGHNT and CDR2 as FRNRAP. The CDR3 covers 12 residues. The chain's CDR3 is CASGWGAYEQYF. Here the CDR3 DNA reads TGTGCTAGTGGTTGGGGAGCCTACGAGCAGTACTTC.

The chain joins TRBV6-2 or TRBV6-3 to TRBJ2-7, with TRBD2 matching over 8 bases. This CDR3 has 16 amino acids. Germline lookup yields CDR1 MNHEY and CDR2 SVGEGT. Trimming removed 2 bases from V and 5 bases from J; junction bases left unmatched: 11. CDR3 bases: TGTGCCAGCAGTTACCCCACCGGGAGAGCGGGAGACGAGCAGTACTTC. Translation gives CASSYPTGRAGDEQYF.

The J gene is TRBJ2-7, the V gene TRBV23-1, with 9 positions matching TRBD2. TRBV23-1 is labeled an ORF, and its function is uncertain. V was clipped by 0 bases and J by 6 bases; unmatched bases: 6. The CDR3 runs to 15 residues. CDR3 amino acids: CASSQSGLAGFEQYF. DNA for the CDR3: TGCGCCAGCAGTCAATCTGGGCTAGCGGGGTTCGAGCAGTACTTC.

V and J are TRBV6-5 and TRBJ2-1; 8 bases line up with TRBD2. This CDR3 has 15 amino acids. The ends lost 5 bases at V and 10 bases at J; junction bases unmatched: 13. The germline V gene encodes CDR1 MNHEY and CDR2 SVGAGI. The CDR3, as DNA: TGTGCCAGCAGTCATAGCGGGGTTATCGCCTCCGAGCAGTTCTTC. Translation gives CASSHSGVIASEQFF.

The genes are TRBV14 and TRBJ1-2; no definite D call. The CDR3 has 15 amino acids. Germline CDR1 is SGHDN and CDR2 is FVKESK. Trimming took 1 base from V and 4 from J, leaving 13 bases between them. The CDR3 nucleotides read TGTGCCAGCAGCCAAGGGCTTAGGGCGTTCTATGGCTACACCTTC. Its protein product is CASSQGLRAFYGYTF. Looking up the rest from reference TRBV14 and TRBJ1-2 gives the full variable domain: EAGVTQFPSHSVIEKGQTVTLRCDPISGHDNLYWYRRVMGKEIKFLLHFVKESKQDESGMPNNRFLAERTGGTYSTLKVQPAELEDSGVYFCASSQGLRAFYGYTFGSGTRLTVV.

The chain links TRBV27 to TRBJ2-1; a weak D match, TRBD1 (6 bases). Between the trimmed V and J ends, which lost 3 bases and 8 bases, there was a span of 20 bases. Germline lookup yields CDR1 MNHEY and CDR2 SMNVEV (reference sequence). The CDR3 consists of 16 residues. The CDR3 DNA reads as TGTGCCAGCAGTTTTCAGCGGCAGGGGTCCTTCGATGAGCAGTTCTTC. Translated, it gives CASSFQRQGSFDEQFF.

The gene calls are TRBV27 and TRBJ1-6, with 8 bases matching TRBD1. V was pared by 0 bases and J by 9 bases, with 13 bases of the junction left unmatched. Germline V gene data show CDR1 as MNHEY and CDR2 as SMNVEV (reference sequence). The CDR3 is 18 amino acids. The CDR3 protein is CASSLSLARTGLGSPLHF. CDR3 sequence (DNA): TGTGCCAGCAGTTTATCCCTGGCAAGGACAGGGCTAGGTTCACCCCTCCACTTT.

The chain is built from TRBV19 and TRBJ1-5; 9 bases align to TRBD1. Looked up from germline, CDR1 is LNHDA and CDR2 is SQIVND (reference sequence). The CDR3 spans 15 residues. V shed 3 bases, J shed 6 bases, and the junction held 6 bases outside the gene matches. CDR3 nucleotide sequence: TGTGCCAGTAGTATGGGGGACAGGGTAATTCAGCCCCAGCATTTT. Its translation: CASSMGDRVIQPQHF.